The entry below describes one TCR beta chain. Its antigen is unknown. These data belong to a study of Ad26.COV2.S vaccination and SARS-CoV-2 variants. About the research overall: Donor joined the COV1001 Ad26.COV2.S trial arm. The vaccine Ad26.COV2.S was put into the muscle once, or twice with 56 days between. Points from the study as a whole: Reportedly, spike-specific CD8+ and CD4+ T cell responses achieved substantial breadth once vaccination had taken place.

The germline CDR1 and CDR2 sequences are SGHTS and YDEGEE. The V end was cut by 1 base, the J end by 4 bases, with 20 bases between. The CDR3 loop spans 17 amino acids. Data came from immunoSEQ multiplex PCR; TCRdb stores just in-frame clones and leaves some out. The profile shows hundreds of thousands of clones, around 87% of them singletons. Indicated treatment: roughly 18 received Ad26.COV2.S at low or high dose, single or two shots; 5 received placebo; per-sample allocation not given. Samples analyzed were those drawn on day 63 after the first vaccine or placebo injection. This TCR came from a person aged 18-65 years who received the Ad26.COV2.S COVID-19 vaccine or a placebo. The input for sequencing was peripheral blood, taken in a trial of Ad26.COV2.S vaccine versus placebo. The genes are TRBV5-8 and TRBJ1-2, with a tentative D call TRBD1 (6 bases). The CDR3 loop is CASSLSVQGPSGYGYTF. The CDR3 DNA sequence: TGTGCCAGCAGCTTGTCAGTACAGGGACCCTCGGGCTATGGCTACACCTTC.